These T cell receptor beta chains were read from a single sample in a study of response to subunit inactivated influenza vaccine. TCRdb ran MiXCR on the RT-PCR reads and lists one entry per CDR3 protein. The sample carries 530,000 or so distinct CDR3 sequences, about 25% recorded once. Sequencing used CD4+ T cells sorted from PBMCs, obtained around 5 days after vaccination. The receptors originated from a man aged 45 to 65 who received an inactivated influenza vaccine. The CDR3 runs from the conserved cysteine through the conserved F or W. Fields, in order: D gene, J gene, clone size, V gene, CDR3 DNA, CDR3 protein. A D gene is named only where the DNA matches it firmly. Clone sizes are given selectively: once, few, many, or a class where the clone is expanded.

- TRBJ2-7 - TRBV6-1 TGTGCCAGCAGCTCCGGGCTCCCGGCCTACGAGCAGTACTTC CASSSGLPAYEQYF
- TRBJ2-5 few TRBV20-1 TGCAGTGCTAGCGGGACGGAAAAAGAGACCCAGTACTTC CSASGTEKETQYF
- TRBJ2-3 - TRBV7-2 TGTGCCAGCAGCTTTCGGTATGGAGATACGCAGTATTTT CASSFRYGDTQYF
- TRBJ1-1 - TRBV28 TGTGCCAGCACCCTAAGGGGGGCCATGGGCACTGAAGCTTTCTTT CASTLRGAMGTEAFF
TRBD2 TRBJ2-7 few TRBV27 TGTGCCAGCAGCATAAGGTTAGCGGGAGGGTCGTACGAGCAGTACTTC CASSIRLAGGSYEQYF
- TRBJ2-7 few TRBV20-1 TGCAGTGCCCTAGATGGGGCTGACCTATGGGGCGAGCAGTACTTC CSALDGADLWGEQYF
- TRBJ1-2 - TRBV2 TGTGCCAGCAGTACCGGAGACCGAGCTAACTATGGCTACACCTTC CASSTGDRANYGYTF
- TRBJ2-7 - TRBV28 TGTGCCAGCAGTTTATCCGCTAGTGAGCAGTACTTC CASSLSASEQYF
TRBD2 TRBJ2-5 few TRBV14 TGTGCCAGCAGCCCCCGGGACTACATAAGAACGGAGACCCAGTACTTC CASSPRDYIRTETQYF
- TRBJ2-5 - TRBV5-1 TGCGCCAGCAGTTGGGAGCAAGAGACCCAGTACTTC CASSWEQETQYF
- TRBJ2-5 - TRBV9 TGTGCCAGCAGCGTAGATGGTATAGGGCCCCAGTACTTC CASSVDGIGPQYF